This TCR beta chain was recorded in a study of blood T cell repertoires in COVID-19. This CDR3 has 15 amino acids. Germline values: CDR1 MGHRA, CDR2 YSYEKL. Trimming at V came to 2 bases and at J to 2 bases, leaving 4 bases not matched to a gene. Using immunoSEQ multiplex PCR, the repertoire was profiled, and TCRdb retains in-frame clones only, with some absent. The repertoire holds 150,000 to 200,000 clones, with roughly 81% as singletons. The chain employs TRBV4-1 and TRBJ2-5; 8 bases are shared with TRBD2. The clonotype originates from a woman in her 50s with COVID-19, enrolled during active disease. Input material: peripheral blood. The DNA of the CDR3 is TGCGCCAGCAGCCAAACCGGGGGGGTTCAAGAGACCCAGTACTTC. Translation: CASSQTGGVQETQYF.